This entry features one T cell receptor beta chain sequence. It lacks a known antigen. No much larger clone is present one base from it, and per-base qualities are unavailable. The germline V gene (reference sequence) specifies MNHEY as CDR1 and SMNVEV as CDR2. The CDR3 goes from the cysteine to the phenylalanine over 17 residues. Only the CDR3 DNA stays, 51 bases, in frame from base 1. V was cut back by 4 bases and J by 5 bases, leaving a gap of 21 bases between them. This entry comes from a study of T cell repertoires and Cas9 in healthy adults (dated by TCRdb to about 2018). At the level of the whole study: Within the CD4 and CD8 compartments, SpCas9-reactive T cells were assessed for multi-effector potency, cytotoxicity and lineage determination. This study looked at whether people already carry T cell immunity to the Streptococcus pyogenes Cas9 nuclease (SpCas9), the enzyme used in CRISPR gene editing.

Libraries were built with the immunoSEQ multiplex PCR assay. TCRdb limited this immuneACCESS table to in-frame rearrangements with V and J called. A share of clones is missing; checked studies link under half to unresolved V genes, and the rest is unexplained. The sample records approximately 23,000 clones, about 90% of which are singletons. The ten largest account for under 2% of the sample. All of the donors in the study were healthy humans. Study-wide findings and limitations: In vitro, SpCas9-reactive regulatory T cells were reported to reduce the proliferation and function of SpCas9-reactive effector T cells.

Rearrangement joined TRBV27 to TRBJ1-5; the D gene cannot be named for sure. This clonotype was obtained from a human donor in good health. The specimen was CD4+ effector T cells (CD127+, CD25-, CD137-, CD154-) from PBMCs; culture status not recorded. In nucleotides, the sequence is TGTGCCAGCAGTTCCATTTTCTCCAGACCACCCTATCAGCCCCAGCATTTT. This codes for CASSSIFSRPPYQPQHF.